Shown below are 12 T cell receptor beta chains from a single sample sequenced in a study of T-cell memory formation after mild COVID-19 listed by TCRdb under 2021. The method was 5' RACE. The sample was run on an Illumina NovaSeq 6000. The raw public reads went through TCRdb reprocessing: fastp at Q25, MiXCR clone calling, in-frame beta chains kept. When rows share a CDR3 protein, they turn into one entry using the most common DNA and genes. Across this sample there are roughly 610,000 distinct CDR3 sequences, with 17% seen only once. The ten biggest clones cover about 7.4% of the sample. The sample consisted of PBMCs or a T cell subset sorted from them (not recorded which). These receptors all stem from an adult woman who had mild COVID-19 (a few samples of this study predate the infection). The sample titles of this study are shuffled in the database, so cell type and time point are left out; the donor was told from shared clones.

This clonotype was counted only a few times. It is unclear where the CDR3 begins or ends on the DNA, so no DNA is shown, and the CDR3 is as TCRdb lists it. V usage is TRBV11-2 and J usage is TRBJ2-4; the D call TRBD1 from the table was never checked on the DNA. The CDR3 has 20 amino acids, counting both end residues. Germline CDR1 is SGHAT and CDR2 is FQNNGV. The CDR3 is CASSLASYGFSGQAKNIQYF.

J is TRBJ2-1 and V is TRBV7-6, with 12 bases identical to TRBD2. The CDR3 runs 18 residues. Germline lookup yields CDR1 SGHVS and CDR2 FNYEAQ. The V segment lost 2 bases and the J segment 0 bases; nucleotides outside the gene matches: 5. The CDR3 DNA sequence: TGTGCCAGCAGCTTACCACGGACTAGCGGGGCCTCCTACAATGAGCAGTTCTTC. As protein: CASSLPRTSGASYNEQFF. Using reference TRBV7-6 and TRBJ2-1 for the parts outside the CDR3, the full variable domain is GAGVSQSPRYKVTKRGQDVALRCDPISGHVSLYWYRQALGQGPEFLTYFNYEAQQDKSGLPNDRFSAERPEGSISTLTIQRTEQRDSAMYRCASSLPRTSGASYNEQFFGPGTRLTVL.

The chain carries TRBV5-1 and TRBJ2-2; TRBD2 aligns across 8 bases. V lost 4 bases, J lost 1 base, and 3 bases stayed unmatched. The CDR3 spans 15 residues. Germline-derived CDR1 and CDR2 are SGHRS and YFSETQ. The CDR3 region is CASSRSGVNTGELFF. CDR3 bases: TGCGCCAGCAGCCGTAGCGGGGTGAACACCGGGGAGCTGTTTTTT.

There are a few counts of this clonotype. This chain connects TRBV9 to TRBJ2-5; the match to TRBD1 covers 7 bases. This CDR3 contains 14 residues. Trimming took 1 base from V and 0 from J; bases not matched to a gene: 0. Germline assignment: CDR1 SGDLS and CDR2 YYNGEE. CDR3 amino acids: CASSVTGDQETQYF. In DNA, the CDR3 is TGTGCCAGCAGCGTAACAGGGGACCAAGAGACCCAGTACTTC.

This clonotype was counted a few times. The chain combines TRBV6-1 with TRBJ1-1, with D maybe TRBD1 (5 bases). V was pared by 4 bases and J by 6 bases, with 18 bases between. The germline V gene has CDR1 MNHNS and CDR2 SASEGT. The CDR3 totals 15 residues. For the CDR3, the DNA is TGTGCCAGCAGTGGTCAGACAGCGGGAAGCGCTGAAGCTTTCTTT. This sequence encodes CASSGQTAGSAEAFF.

This clonotype was detected many times. This rearrangement joins TRBV6-2 or TRBV6-3 to TRBJ2-5; possible D gene TRBD2, 6 bases. The V gene lost 5 bases and the J gene lost 0 bases, with 16 bases spanning the gap. The germline CDR1 and CDR2 sequences are MNHEY and SVGEGT. The CDR3 is made up of 16 amino acids. The CDR3 loop is CASSQGLFADQETQYF. CDR3 coding DNA: TGTGCCAGCAGTCAAGGACTATTTGCCGACCAAGAGACCCAGTACTTC.

This clonotype has just a few counts. The rearrangement joins TRBV5-1 to TRBJ2-3; 8 nucleotides line up with TRBD2. V was pared by 3 bases and J by 5 bases, with 5 bases of the junction left unmatched. CDR1 is SGHRS and CDR2 is YFSETQ in the germline V gene. The CDR3 has 14 amino acids. CDR3: CASSSTSEGDTQYF. The CDR3 nucleotides read TGCGCCAGCAGCTCGACTAGCGAGGGAGATACGCAGTATTTT.

The chain couples TRBV6-5 to TRBJ2-2, with D maybe TRBD2 (5 bases). CDR3 size: 16 residues. V was cut by 6 bases and J by 1 base, with 15 bases left in between. In germline, CDR1 is MNHEY, CDR2 SVGAGI. The CDR3, as DNA: TGTGCCAGCAGCCGCCAAGGACTCCTGAACACCGGGGAGCTGTTTTTT. This sequence encodes CASSRQGLLNTGELFF.

The chain has TRBV5-1 and TRBJ2-5; no definite D call. Trimming took off 4 bases at V and 4 bases at J, with 14 bases between the two ends. This CDR3 region has 14 residues. In germline, CDR1 is SGHRS, CDR2 YFSETQ. The CDR3 nucleotides read TGCGCCAGCAGCACCTCCGACTGGATAGAGACCCAGTACTTC. Translating it yields CASSTSDWIETQYF.

This clonotype was detected a few times. The rearrangement uses TRBV7-9 and TRBJ1-1; TRBD1 might be the D (5 bases). Germline loops: CDR1 SEHNR, CDR2 FQNEAQ (reference sequence). The CDR3 covers 15 residues. Trimming removed 3 bases at V and 0 bases at J, with 11 bases between. The CDR3 here is CASSLATGMNTEAFF. The CDR3 DNA is TGTGCCAGCAGCTTGGCAACAGGAATGAACACTGAAGCTTTCTTT.

This clonotype appeared a few times. The chain has TRBV14 and TRBJ2-5, with 7 bases lining up with TRBD1. The CDR3 extends over 16 amino acids. Germline CDR1 reads SGHDN; CDR2 reads FVKESK. The V gene end was trimmed by 4 bases and the J gene end by 5 bases; junction bases not matched to a gene: 13. CDR3 coding DNA: TGTGCCAGCAGCCTAGCCGGGACAGTTCGAAGGGAGACCCAGTACTTC. The encoded protein is CASSLAGTVRRETQYF.

This chain uses TRBV2 with TRBJ2-1, with D unclear. In germline, CDR1 is SNHLY, CDR2 FYNNEI. Trimming removed 11 bases at V and 3 bases at J, with 8 bases between. The CDR3 covers 11 residues. The CDR3 DNA reads TGTGCCGCGGCTCTCTACAATGAGCAGTTCTTC. Translating gives CAAALYNEQFF.